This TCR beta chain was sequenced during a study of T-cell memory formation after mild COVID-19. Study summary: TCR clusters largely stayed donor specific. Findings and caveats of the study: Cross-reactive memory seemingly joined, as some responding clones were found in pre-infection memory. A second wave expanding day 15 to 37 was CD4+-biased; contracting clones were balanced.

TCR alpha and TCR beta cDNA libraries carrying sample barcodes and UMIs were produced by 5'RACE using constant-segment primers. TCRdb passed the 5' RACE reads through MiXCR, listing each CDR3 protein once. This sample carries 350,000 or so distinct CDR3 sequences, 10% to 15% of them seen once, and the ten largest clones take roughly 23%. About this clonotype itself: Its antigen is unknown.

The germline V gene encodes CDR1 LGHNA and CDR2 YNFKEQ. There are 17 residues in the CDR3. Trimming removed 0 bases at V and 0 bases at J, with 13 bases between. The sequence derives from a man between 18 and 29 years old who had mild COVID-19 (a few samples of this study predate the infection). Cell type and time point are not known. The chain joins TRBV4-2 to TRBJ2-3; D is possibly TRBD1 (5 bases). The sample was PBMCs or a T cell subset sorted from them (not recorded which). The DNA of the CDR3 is TGTGCCAGCAGCCAAGAAGAATGGGCAGGGAGCACAGATACGCAGTATTTT. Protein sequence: CASSQEEWAGSTDTQYF.